This T cell receptor (beta chain) was sequenced during a study of T cell responses to AZD1222 COVID-19 vaccine. General study results and limits: Most donors were white British and more were female, and clonal diversity was possibly underestimated. Nearly half of spike-specific TCRs reportedly target unmutated variant regions. Repertoires were obtained only post-peak T cell response.

Here immunoSEQ multiplex PCR was the method, and the copy in TCRdb shows in-frame clones only, minus some. The data hold 100,000 or so clones, with 80% to 90% observed a single time. As concerns this clone: Its cognate antigen is unknown.

This clonotype was sampled from an adult who received the AZD1222 COVID-19 vaccine. The material sequenced was peripheral blood, taken 28 days after the second AZD1222 dose.

In nucleotides, the CDR3 is TGTGCCAGCAGCTTAGTCCCCCTTGCTACGCGGTCTGGAAACACCATATATTTT. Its protein is CASSLVPLATRSGNTIYF. The chain has TRBV7-9 and TRBJ1-3; D remains ambiguous. This CDR3 comprises 18 residues. Trimming shortened V by 1 base and J by 1 base, and 17 bases separated the two germline ends. Germline CDR1 is SEHNR and CDR2 is FQNEAQ (reference sequence).